The rows below give T cell receptor beta chains drawn from one sample of a study of cytomegalovirus exposure and HLA in healthy donors. Profiled with immunoSEQ multiplex PCR; TCRdb holds only in-frame clones, not every one. The sample contains around 150,000 clones, about 80% of which appear only once. Input material: PBMCs. Receptor source: a woman aged 40-49 years in good health and CMV-seronegative. Both conserved end residues are part of each CDR3. The D gene is left open where the match is weak. Expanded clones get a size class; other rows say once, few or many, or leave the size out.

TRBJ2-1	TRBV28	NA	TRBD1	CASTLDRGGFREQFF	TGTGCCAGCACCCTGGACAGGGGCGGGTTTCGAGAGCAGTTCTTC
TRBJ1-1	TRBV29-1	NA	TRBD1	CSVGDRGNTEAFF	TGCAGCGTTGGGGACAGGGGAAACACTGAAGCTTTCTTT
TRBJ2-7	TRBV7-6	NA	TRBD1	CASSLGQGAYEQYF	TGTGCCAGCAGCTTGGGACAGGGGGCCTACGAGCAGTACTTC
TRBJ1-6	TRBV7-6	NA	TRBD1	CASSSRQGDNSPLHF	TGTGCCAGCAGCTCGAGACAGGGCGATAATTCACCCCTCCACTTT
TRBJ2-7	TRBV28	NA	NA	CASSIQKAAYEQYF	TGTGCCAGTAGCATACAGAAAGCGGCATACGAGCAGTACTTC
TRBJ1-1	TRBV20-1	NA	NA	CSARNGGAFF	TGCAGTGCTAGAAACGGGGGAGCTTTCTTT
TRBJ1-1	TRBV27	NA	NA	CASSRRQVGNTEAFF	TGTGCCAGCAGTCGGAGACAGGTTGGGAACACTGAAGCTTTCTTT
TRBJ2-7	TRBV2	NA	TRBD2	CASSEEVAGSYEQYF	TGTGCCAGCAGTGAAGAGGTAGCGGGGAGCTACGAGCAGTACTTC
TRBJ2-7	TRBV28	NA	TRBD2	CASFDGGSTHYEQYF	TGTGCCAGCTTTGACGGCGGGAGTACCCACTACGAGCAGTACTTC
TRBJ2-4	TRBV7-8	NA	NA	CASSLQANNIQYF	TGTGCCAGCAGCCTCCAGGCAAATAACATTCAGTACTTC
TRBJ1-5	TRBV10-1	NA	NA	CASSELGARSNQPQHF	TGCGCCAGCAGTGAACTGGGGGCGCGTAGCAATCAGCCCCAGCATTTT
TRBJ2-7	TRBV7-9	few	NA	CASSLRQEYREQYF	TGTGCCAGCAGCCTTAGACAGGAATATCGCGAGCAGTACTTC
TRBJ2-1	TRBV25-1	once	NA	CASSDQGGASYNEQFF	TGTGCCAGCAGTGATCAAGGGGGGGCTTCGTACAATGAGCAGTTCTTC
TRBJ2-7	TRBV29-1	NA	TRBD2	CSARLLAGAGEQYF	TGCAGCGCCCGCCTCCTAGCGGGAGCAGGCGAGCAGTACTTC
TRBJ2-5	TRBV5-4	once	TRBD2	CASSFAGGSGETQYF	TGTGCCAGCAGCTTTGCGGGGGGATCTGGAGAGACCCAGTACTTC
TRBJ2-3	TRBV9	once	NA	CASSASGYRTDTQYF	TGTGCCAGCAGCGCCAGCGGGTACCGCACAGATACGCAGTATTTT
TRBJ2-3	TRBV11-3	NA	NA	CASSLASSTDTQYF	TGTGCCAGCAGCTTGGCCTCTAGCACAGATACGCAGTATTTT
TRBJ1-4	TRBV5-8	NA	TRBD1	CASSLGGVRQGDEKLFF	TGTGCCAGCAGCTTGGGGGGCGTCCGACAGGGTGATGAAAAACTGTTTTTT
TRBJ1-2	TRBV7-3	few	TRBD1	CASSRDRDYGYTF	TGTGCCAGCAGCCGGGACAGGGACTATGGCTACACCTTC
TRBJ1-3	TRBV2	NA	NA	CASSWDTLPKYSGNTIYF	TGTGCCAGCAGTTGGGACACCCTTCCCAAATACTCTGGAAACACCATATATTTT
TRBJ2-7	TRBV9	NA	NA	CASSVEGGTYEQYF	TGTGCCAGCAGCGTAGAAGGCGGAACCTACGAGCAGTACTTC
TRBJ1-6	TRBV5-1	once	TRBD1	CASSLADRGYSYNSPLHF	TGCGCCAGCAGCTTGGCCGACAGGGGGTATTCCTATAATTCACCCCTCCACTTT
TRBJ2-2	TRBV15	NA	NA	CATSRERTVRARELFF	TGTGCCACCAGCAGAGAACGAACGGTCCGTGCCCGGGAGCTGTTTTTT
TRBJ1-2	TRBV7-2	NA	NA	CASSLDREEGYTF	TGTGCCAGCAGCTTAGATCGGGAGGAGGGCTACACCTTC
TRBJ1-6	TRBV7-3	NA	TRBD1	CASSLQPGTGLSPLHF	TGTGCCAGCAGCTTGCAACCGGGGACAGGGCTTTCACCCCTCCACTTT
TRBJ2-3	TRBV5-1	few	NA	CASSKTPSTDTQYF	TGCGCCAGCAGCAAGACTCCTAGCACAGATACGCAGTATTTT
TRBJ2-1	TRBV9	NA	TRBD1	CASSSLTGGNEQFF	TGTGCCAGCAGCTCCTTGACAGGGGGGAATGAGCAGTTCTTC
TRBJ2-2	TRBV18	NA	NA	CASSPSRTGELFF	TGTGCCAGCTCACCATCGCGGACCGGGGAGCTGTTTTTT
TRBJ2-7	TRBV7-2	NA	NA	CASSLGLRAEQYF	TGTGCCAGCAGCTTAGGACTCCGCGCCGAGCAGTACTTC